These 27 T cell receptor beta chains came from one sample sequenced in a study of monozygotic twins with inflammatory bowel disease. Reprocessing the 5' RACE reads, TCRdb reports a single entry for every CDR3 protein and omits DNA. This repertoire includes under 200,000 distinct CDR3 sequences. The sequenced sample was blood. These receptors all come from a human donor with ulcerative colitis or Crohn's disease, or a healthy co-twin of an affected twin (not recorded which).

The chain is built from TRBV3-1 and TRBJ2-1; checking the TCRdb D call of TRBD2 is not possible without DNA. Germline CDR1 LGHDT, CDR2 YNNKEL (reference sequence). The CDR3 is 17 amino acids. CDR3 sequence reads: CASSQEAARATYNEQFF.

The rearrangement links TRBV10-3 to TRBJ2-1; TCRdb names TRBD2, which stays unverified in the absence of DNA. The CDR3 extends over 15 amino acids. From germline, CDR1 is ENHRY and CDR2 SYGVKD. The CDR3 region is CAIRDQQREWGEQFF.

This CDR3 is CASTAGLAGGETQYF. The V gene is TRBV9, the J gene TRBJ2-5; TCRdb returns TRBD2, unconfirmable since there is no DNA. The CDR3 consists of 15 residues. Germline loops: CDR1 SGDLS, CDR2 YYNGEE.

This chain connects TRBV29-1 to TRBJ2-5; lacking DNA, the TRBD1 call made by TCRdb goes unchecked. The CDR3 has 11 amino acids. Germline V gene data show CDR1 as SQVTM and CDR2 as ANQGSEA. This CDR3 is CSVAPGETQYF.

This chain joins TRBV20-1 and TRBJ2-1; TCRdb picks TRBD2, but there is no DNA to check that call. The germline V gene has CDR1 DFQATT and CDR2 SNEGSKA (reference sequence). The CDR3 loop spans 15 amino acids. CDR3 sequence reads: CSAPGLPSSYNEQFF.

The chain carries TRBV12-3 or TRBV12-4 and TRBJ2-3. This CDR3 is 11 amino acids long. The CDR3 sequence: CASSLQGPQYF.

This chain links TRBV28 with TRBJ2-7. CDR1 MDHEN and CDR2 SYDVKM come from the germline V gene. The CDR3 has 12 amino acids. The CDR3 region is CASSSWQYGQYF.

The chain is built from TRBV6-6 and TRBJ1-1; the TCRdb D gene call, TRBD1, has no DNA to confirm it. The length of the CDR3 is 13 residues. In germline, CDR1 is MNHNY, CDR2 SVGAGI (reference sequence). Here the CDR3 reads CASRVGQLNEAFF.

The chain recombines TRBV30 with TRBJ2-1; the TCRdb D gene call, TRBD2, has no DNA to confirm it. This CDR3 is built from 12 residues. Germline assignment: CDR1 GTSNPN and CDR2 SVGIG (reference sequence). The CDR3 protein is CAWRTSGNEQFF.

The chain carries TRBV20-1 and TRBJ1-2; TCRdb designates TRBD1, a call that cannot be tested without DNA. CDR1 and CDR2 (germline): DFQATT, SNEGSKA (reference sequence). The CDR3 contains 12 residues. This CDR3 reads CSARGQGGGYTF.

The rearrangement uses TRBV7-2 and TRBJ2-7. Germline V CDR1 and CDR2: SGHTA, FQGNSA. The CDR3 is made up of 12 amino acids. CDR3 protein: CASSSFSYEQYF.

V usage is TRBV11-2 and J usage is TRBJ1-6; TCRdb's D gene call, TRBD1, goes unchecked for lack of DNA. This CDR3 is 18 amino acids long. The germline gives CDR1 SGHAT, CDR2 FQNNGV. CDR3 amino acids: CASRPARTGGLLFSPLHF.

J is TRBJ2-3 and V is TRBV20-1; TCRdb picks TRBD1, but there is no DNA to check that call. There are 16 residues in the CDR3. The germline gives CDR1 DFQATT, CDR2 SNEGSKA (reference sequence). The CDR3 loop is CSALRDYPSSTDTQYF.

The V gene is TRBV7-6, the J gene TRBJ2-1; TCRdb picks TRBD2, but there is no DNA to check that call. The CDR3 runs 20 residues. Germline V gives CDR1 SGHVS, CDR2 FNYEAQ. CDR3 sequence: CASSLAKFGTSGVQFVEQFF.

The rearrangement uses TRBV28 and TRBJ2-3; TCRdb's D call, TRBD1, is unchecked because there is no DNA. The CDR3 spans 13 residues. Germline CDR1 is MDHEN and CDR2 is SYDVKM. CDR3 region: CASSPDSLGTQYF.

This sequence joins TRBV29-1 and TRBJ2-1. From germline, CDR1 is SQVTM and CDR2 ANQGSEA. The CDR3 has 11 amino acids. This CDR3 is CIRTFCNEQFF.

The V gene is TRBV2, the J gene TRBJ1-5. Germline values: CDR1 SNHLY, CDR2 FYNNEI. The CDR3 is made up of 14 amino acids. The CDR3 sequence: CASSAGVRNQPQHF.

The CDR3 loop is CASSAGSSSYNEQFF. The chain joins TRBV12-3 or TRBV12-4 to TRBJ2-1. The CDR3 is made up of 15 amino acids.

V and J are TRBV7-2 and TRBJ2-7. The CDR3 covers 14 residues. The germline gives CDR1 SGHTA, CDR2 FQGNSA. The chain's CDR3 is CASSLERNSYEQYF.

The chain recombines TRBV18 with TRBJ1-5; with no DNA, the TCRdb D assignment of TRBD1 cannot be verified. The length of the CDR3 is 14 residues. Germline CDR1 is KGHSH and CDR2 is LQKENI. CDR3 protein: CASSPLGADQPQHF.

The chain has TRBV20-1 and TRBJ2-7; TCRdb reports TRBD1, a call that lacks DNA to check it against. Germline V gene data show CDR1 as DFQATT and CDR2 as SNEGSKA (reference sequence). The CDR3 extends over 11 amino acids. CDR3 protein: CSSGRDYEQYF.

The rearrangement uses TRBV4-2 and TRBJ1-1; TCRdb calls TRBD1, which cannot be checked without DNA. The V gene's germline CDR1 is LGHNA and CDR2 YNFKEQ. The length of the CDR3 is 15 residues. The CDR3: CASSQGPLLNTEAFF.

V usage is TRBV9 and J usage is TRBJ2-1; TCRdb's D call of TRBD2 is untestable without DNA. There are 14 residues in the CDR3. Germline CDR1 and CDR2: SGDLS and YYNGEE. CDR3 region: CASSPQRAYNEQFF.

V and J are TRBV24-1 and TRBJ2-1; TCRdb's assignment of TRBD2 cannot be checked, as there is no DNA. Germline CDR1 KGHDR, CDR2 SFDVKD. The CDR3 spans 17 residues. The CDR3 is CATSDHSGLAGYNEQFF.

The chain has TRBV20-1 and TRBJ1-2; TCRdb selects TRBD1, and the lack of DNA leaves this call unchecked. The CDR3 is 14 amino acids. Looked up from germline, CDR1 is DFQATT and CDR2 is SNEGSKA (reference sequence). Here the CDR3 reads CSAPLNGVPWGYTF.

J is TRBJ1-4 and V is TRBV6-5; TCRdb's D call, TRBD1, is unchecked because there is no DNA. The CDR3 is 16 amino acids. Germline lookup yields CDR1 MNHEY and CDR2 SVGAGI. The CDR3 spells CASSYLSDRPNEKLFF.

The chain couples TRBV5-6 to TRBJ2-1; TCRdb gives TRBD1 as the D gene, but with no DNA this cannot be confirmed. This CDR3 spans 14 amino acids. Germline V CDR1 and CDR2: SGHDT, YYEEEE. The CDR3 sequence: CASSLPDRYNEQFF.